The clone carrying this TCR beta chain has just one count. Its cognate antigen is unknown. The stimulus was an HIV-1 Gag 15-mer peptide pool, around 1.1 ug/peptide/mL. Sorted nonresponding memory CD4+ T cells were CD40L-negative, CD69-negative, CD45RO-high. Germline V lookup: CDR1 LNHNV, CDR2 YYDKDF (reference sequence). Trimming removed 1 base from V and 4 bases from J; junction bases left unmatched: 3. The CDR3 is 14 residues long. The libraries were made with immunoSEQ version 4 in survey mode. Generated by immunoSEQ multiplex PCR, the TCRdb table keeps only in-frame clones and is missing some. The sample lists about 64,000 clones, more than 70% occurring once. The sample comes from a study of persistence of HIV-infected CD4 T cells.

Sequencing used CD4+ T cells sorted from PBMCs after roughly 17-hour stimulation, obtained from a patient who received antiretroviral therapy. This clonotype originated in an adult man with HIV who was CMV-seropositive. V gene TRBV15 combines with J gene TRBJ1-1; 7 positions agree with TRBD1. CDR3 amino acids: CATSRGRGTTEAFF. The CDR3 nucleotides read TGTGCCACCAGCAGAGGCAGGGGGACCACTGAAGCTTTCTTT.